Below, 20 T cell receptor beta chains from the same sample are listed, as sequenced in a study of tumor and adjacent non-tumor tissue in lung cancer. The template was RNA from unsorted bulk tissue. This non-tumor lung sample came from over 3 cm beyond the tumor edge. A modified ARM-PCR protocol with three rounds of nested PCR amplified TCRbeta. TCRdb analysed the multiplex PCR reads with MiXCR anew, one entry per CDR3 protein. The sample includes about 100,000 distinct CDR3 sequences, 50% to 70% of them seen just once. Sample: distant non-tumor lung tissue. All receptors come from a man younger than 45 with non-small cell lung cancer.

This clonotype was recorded a few times. The rearrangement links TRBV11-2 to TRBJ2-1; D is unresolved. The V gene lost 11 bases and the J gene lost 10 bases, with 21 bases spanning the gap. Per the germline V gene, CDR1 is SGHAT and CDR2 is FQNNGV. CDR3 length equals 13 residues. This CDR3 is CAGNPHRTIEQFF. CDR3 DNA sequence: TGTGCCGGCAACCCACACCGGACGATAGAGCAGTTCTTC.

V and J are TRBV6-2 or TRBV6-3 and TRBJ2-5; unclear D gene. Trimming left V 6 bases short and J 5 bases short, with 22 bases between. Germline values: CDR1 MNHEY, CDR2 SVGEGT. This CDR3 region has 16 residues. CDR3 sequence reads: CASSARSSLTRETQYF. The CDR3 nucleotides read TGTGCCAGCAGCGCCAGGAGTAGCTTGACTCGGGAGACCCAGTACTTC.

Comments on this clonotype: Relative to the germline gene, one junction end is altered; a read error may explain this. The chain recombines TRBV6-2 or TRBV6-3 with TRBJ2-7, with D tentatively TRBD2 (5 bases). Germline lookup yields CDR1 MNHEY and CDR2 SVGEGT. CDR3 size: 13 residues. DNA of the CDR3: TGTGGCAGCAGGAAGACTAACGCCTACAAGCAGTACTTC. It yields the protein CGSRKTNAYKQYF.

As for this clonotype: With a much larger clone just one base away, this may be a read error. This rearrangement joins TRBV10-2 to TRBJ2-3, with no clear D. The CDR3 spans 12 residues. Germline CDR1 and CDR2: WSHSY and SAAADI. The CDR3 DNA follows: TGCGCCAGCAGTCAGAGTCTTGATACGCGGTATTTT. Amino acids: CASSQSLDTRYF.

This clonotype was detected only a few times. This sequence joins TRBV7-3 and TRBJ2-3; 7 positions agree with TRBD2. The CDR3 spans 17 residues. CDR1 and CDR2 from the germline V gene are SGHTA and FQGTGA. Losses at the gene ends were 6 bases for V and 6 bases for J; bases not matched to a gene: 18. In DNA, the CDR3 is TGTGCCAGCAGTTTAGGCCGTAGCGGGTGGTTCGAGGATACGCAGTATTTT. The encoded protein is CASSLGRSGWFEDTQYF.

Many counts were recorded for this clonotype. The chain employs TRBV6-2 or TRBV6-3 and TRBJ1-5, with TRBD1 as a possible D gene (5 bases). V lost 2 bases to trimming and J lost 6 bases, with 23 bases between them. Looked up from germline, CDR1 is MNHEY and CDR2 is SVGEGT. CDR3 length: 18 residues. The DNA of the CDR3 is TGTGCCAGCAGTTACCCCGGGACTGGCGGTGGGGTTCGTCAGCCCCAGCATTTT. Amino acids: CASSYPGTGGGVRQPQHF.

Regarding this clonotype: A much larger clonotype is one base distant, so this may be a read error. The chain employs TRBV10-3 and TRBJ2-1, with 7 positions matching TRBD1. The CDR3 loop spans 12 amino acids. J lost 3 bases, V lost 10 bases, and 3 bases had no gene match. Germline-derived CDR1 and CDR2 are ENHRY and SYGVKD. CDR3 DNA sequence: TGTGCCACGGGACAGATCTACAATGAGCAGTTCTTC. Encoded protein: CATGQIYNEQFF.

This clonotype was found once. A single base separates this from a much larger clone, so it may be a read error. The CDR3 ends on some other residue instead of the conserved phenylalanine or tryptophan, so this is likely a read error. The chain's CDR3 is CASSLGSALAKNIQYL. For the CDR3, the DNA is TGTGCCAGCAGCTTGGGGTCAGCACTAGCCAAAAACATTCAGTACTTA. The V and J genes are TRBV5-4 and TRBJ2-4; D ambiguous. Germline V CDR1 and CDR2: SGHNT, YYREEE (reference sequence). V was clipped by 0 bases and J by 0 bases, with 10 bases between them. The CDR3 consists of 16 residues.

This clonotype was seen only once. The gene calls are TRBV20-1 and TRBJ2-1; 8 nucleotides agree with TRBD2. V shed 6 bases and J 7 bases; nucleotides not matched to a gene: 14. This CDR3 spans 15 amino acids. Germline V CDR1 and CDR2: DFQATT, SNEGSKA (reference sequence). CDR3 loop: CSALGGAGVRNEQFF. CDR3 bases: TGCAGTGCATTGGGCGGAGCGGGAGTAAGGAATGAGCAGTTCTTC.

Worth noting for this clonotype: A junction end diverges from the germline sequence, so it may reflect a read error. The rearrangement joins TRBV6-2 or TRBV6-3 to TRBJ1-4; D is unclear. Germline CDR1 MNHEY, CDR2 SVGEGT. The CDR3 contains 13 residues. The CDR3 loop reads CASSSSSLGKLFF. DNA of the CDR3: TGTGCCAGCAGTTCCTCAAGTCTCGGAAAATTGTTTTTT.

Notes on this clonotype: The conserved phenylalanine or tryptophan is not found at the CDR3 terminus, so this likely reflects a read error. The chain has TRBV6-1 and TRBJ2-7, with D tentatively TRBD1 (6 bases). The CDR3 has 15 amino acids. Germline lookup yields CDR1 MNHNS and CDR2 SASEGT. Here the CDR3 DNA reads TGTGCCACCAGCCGAGAAGACAGGACCCCCTATGAGCAGTACTTA. Encoded protein: CATSREDRTPYEQYL.

Turning to this clonotype: A much larger clone differs by one base, so this may be a read error. This chain's CDR3 is CATRDLGDNEQFF. In DNA form, the CDR3 reads TGTGCCACCAGAGATTTGGGGGATAATGAGCAGTTCTTC. The chain is built from TRBV24-1 and TRBJ2-1; either TRBD1 or TRBD2 may supply D (5 bases each). Germline lookup yields CDR1 KGHDR and CDR2 SFDVKD. The CDR3 has 13 residues.

This clonotype is medium-sized (0.01 to 0.1%) by share. The chain has TRBV11-2 and TRBJ1-1; no definite D call. In germline, CDR1 is SGHAT, CDR2 FQNNGV. The CDR3 sequence is 14 residues long. V lost 6 bases and J lost 0, with 11 bases in between. CDR3 residues: CASSSGLLNTEAFF. In DNA, the CDR3 is TGTGCCAGCAGTTCTGGGCTGTTGAACACTGAAGCTTTCTTT. The full variable domain, rest sourced from reference TRBV11-2 and TRBJ1-1, is EAGVAQSPRYKIIEKRQSVAFWCNPISGHATLYWYQQILGQGPKLLIQFQNNGVVDDSQLPKDRFSAERLKGVDSTLKIQPAKLEDSAVYLCASSSGLLNTEAFFGQGTRLTVV.

This clonotype occurred a few times. Being one base from a much bigger clone, this may be a read error. The rearrangement links TRBV4-1 to TRBJ2-1; no clear D. Germline V gene data show CDR1 as MGHRA and CDR2 as YSYEKL. This CDR3 comprises 10 residues. CDR3 amino acids: CASKRNEQLF. The CDR3 DNA sequence: TGCGCCAGCAAGAGGAATGAGCAGCTCTTC.

On this clonotype: Just one base apart from a much larger clone, this may be a read error. The J gene is TRBJ2-3, the V gene TRBV28; no clear D. The CDR3 has 13 amino acids. Germline V gene sequence: CDR1 MDHEN, CDR2 SYDVKM. CDR3 nucleotides: TGTGTCAGCAGTCCGGGCTCCACAGATACGCAGTATTTT. Protein sequence: CVSSPGSTDTQYF. Drawing the rest from reference TRBV28 and TRBJ2-3, the complete variable domain is DVKVTQSSRYLVKRTGEKVFLECVQDMDHENMFWYRQDPGLGLRLIYFSYDVKMKEKGDIPEGYSVSREKKERFSLILESASTNQTSMYLCVSSPGSTDTQYFGPGTRLTVL.

This rearrangement joins TRBV5-4 to TRBJ2-7; perhaps D is TRBD1 or TRBD2 (5 bases each). Trimming stripped 8 bases from V and 3 bases from J, with 18 bases between. Germline-derived CDR1 and CDR2 are SGHNT and YYREEE (reference sequence). The CDR3 consists of 14 residues. The CDR3: CASRLAGADYEQYF. CDR3 bases: TGTGCCAGTCGCTTGGCCGGGGCAGACTACGAGCAGTACTTC.

On this clonotype itself: A read error may be the cause here, since a much bigger clone is one base away. This chain connects TRBV5-6 to TRBJ1-1, with D unresolved. The CDR3 contains 15 residues. Germline V gene data show CDR1 as SGHDT and CDR2 as YYEEEE. The V gene lost 0 bases and the J gene lost 0 bases, with 9 bases spanning the gap. CDR3 loop: CASSLGMGVNTEAFF. The CDR3 nucleotides read TGTGCCAGCAGCTTGGGGATGGGCGTGAACACTGAAGCTTTCTTT.

This clonotype has ten or more counts. The chain carries TRBV20-1 and TRBJ2-2; the match to TRBD2 covers 12 bases. Germline V CDR1 and CDR2: DFQATT, SNEGSKA (reference sequence). The CDR3 contains 15 residues. Unmatched junction bases numbered 3, after V lost 3 bases and J lost 4 bases. CDR3 in DNA: TGCAGTGCTAGTGGACTAGCGGGGAGCACCGGGGAGCTGTTTTTT. This encodes CSASGLAGSTGELFF.

On this clonotype itself: This may be a read error: a much more frequent sequence differs by one nucleotide. This chain uses TRBV5-6 with TRBJ1-1; TRBD1 matches 8 bases. With 4 bases clipped from V and 10 bases from J, the junction kept 12 bases outside the gene matches. CDR1 is SGHDT and CDR2 is YYEEEE in the germline V gene. The CDR3 consists of 14 residues. The CDR3 here is CASSGRDRRIGAFF. The CDR3 bases are TGTGCCAGCAGCGGACGGGACAGGAGGATTGGAGCTTTCTTT.

The chain uses TRBV14 and TRBJ2-3; unclear D gene. Germline loops: CDR1 SGHDN, CDR2 FVKESK. The CDR3 loop spans 16 amino acids. V lost 4 bases, J lost 0 bases, and 14 bases lay in between. The CDR3 region has the DNA TGTGCCAGCAGCCTAGGGATAGTTCTTAGCACAGATACGCAGTATTTT. It specifies CASSLGIVLSTDTQYF.